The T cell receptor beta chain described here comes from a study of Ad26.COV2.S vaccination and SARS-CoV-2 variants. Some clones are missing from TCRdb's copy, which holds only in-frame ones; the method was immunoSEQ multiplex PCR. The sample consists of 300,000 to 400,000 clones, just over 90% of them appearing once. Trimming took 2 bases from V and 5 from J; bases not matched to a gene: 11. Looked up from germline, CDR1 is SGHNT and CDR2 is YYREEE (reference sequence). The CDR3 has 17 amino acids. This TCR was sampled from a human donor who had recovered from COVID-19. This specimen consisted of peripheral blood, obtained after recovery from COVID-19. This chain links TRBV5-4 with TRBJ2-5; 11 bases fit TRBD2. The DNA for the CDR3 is TGTGCCAGCAGCTTCCTAGCGGGGGGATCTTCACGGGAGACCCAGTACTTC. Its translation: CASSFLAGGSSRETQYF. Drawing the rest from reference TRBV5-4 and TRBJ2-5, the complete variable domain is ETGVTQSPTHLIKTRGQQVTLRCSSQSGHNTVSWYQQALGQGPQFIFQYYREEENGRGNFPPRFSGLQFPNYSSELNVNALELDDSALYLCASSFLAGGSSRETQYFGPGTRLLVL.